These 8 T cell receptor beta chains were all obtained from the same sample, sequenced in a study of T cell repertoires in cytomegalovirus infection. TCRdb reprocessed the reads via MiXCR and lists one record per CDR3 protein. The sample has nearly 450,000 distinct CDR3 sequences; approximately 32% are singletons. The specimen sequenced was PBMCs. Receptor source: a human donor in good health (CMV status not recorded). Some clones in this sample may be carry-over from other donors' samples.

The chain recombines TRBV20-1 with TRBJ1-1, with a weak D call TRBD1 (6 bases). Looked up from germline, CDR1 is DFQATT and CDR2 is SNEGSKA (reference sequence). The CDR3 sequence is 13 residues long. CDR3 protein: CSPRTGKNTEAFF. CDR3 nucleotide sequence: TGCAGCCCTAGAACAGGGAAGAACACTGAAGCTTTCTTT.

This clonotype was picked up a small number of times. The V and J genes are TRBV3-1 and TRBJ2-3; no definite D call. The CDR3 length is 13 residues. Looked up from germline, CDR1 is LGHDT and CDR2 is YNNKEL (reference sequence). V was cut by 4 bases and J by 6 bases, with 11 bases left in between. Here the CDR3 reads CASSLRTVDTQYF. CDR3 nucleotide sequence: TGTGCCAGCAGCCTGAGGACGGTGGATACGCAGTATTTT.

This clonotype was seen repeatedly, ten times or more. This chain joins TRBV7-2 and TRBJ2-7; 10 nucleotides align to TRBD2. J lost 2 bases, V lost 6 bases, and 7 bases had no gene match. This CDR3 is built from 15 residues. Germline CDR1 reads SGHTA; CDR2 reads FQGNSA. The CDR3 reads CASSLTSGPPYEQYF. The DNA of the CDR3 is TGTGCCAGCAGTCTGACTAGCGGGCCCCCCTACGAGCAGTACTTC.

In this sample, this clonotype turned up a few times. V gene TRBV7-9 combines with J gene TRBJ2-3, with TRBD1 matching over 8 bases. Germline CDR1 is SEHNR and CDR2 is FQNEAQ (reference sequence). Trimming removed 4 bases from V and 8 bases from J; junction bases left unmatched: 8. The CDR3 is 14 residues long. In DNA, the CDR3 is TGTGCCAGCAGCTCCCAAGGTCAGGGGGCTACGCAGTATTTT. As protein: CASSSQGQGATQYF. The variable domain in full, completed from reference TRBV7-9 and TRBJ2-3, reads DTGVSQNPRHKITKRGQNVTFRCDPISEHNRLYWYRQTLGQGPEFLTYFQNEAQLEKSRLLSDRFSAERPKGSFSTLEIQRTEQGDSAMYLCASSSQGQGATQYFGPGTRLTVL.

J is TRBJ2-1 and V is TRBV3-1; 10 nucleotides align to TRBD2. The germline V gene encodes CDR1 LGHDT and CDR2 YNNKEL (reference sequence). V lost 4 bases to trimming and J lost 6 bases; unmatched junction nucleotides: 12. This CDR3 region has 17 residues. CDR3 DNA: TGTGCCAGCAGCCTACATACCAGCGGGGGGGCAGGCAATGAGCAGTTCTTC. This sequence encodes CASSLHTSGGAGNEQFF.

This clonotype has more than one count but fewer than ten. The CDR3 DNA sequence: TGCGCCAGCAGCCAAGGGACAGGGAGTCCTGAAGCTTTCTTT. Amino acid sequence: CASSQGTGSPEAFF. This chain links TRBV5-1 with TRBJ1-1, with 9 bases aligning to TRBD1. V gave up 4 bases and J gave up 6 bases; unmatched junction bases: 7. Germline V gene lookup returns CDR1 SGHRS and CDR2 YFSETQ. The CDR3 is made up of 14 amino acids.

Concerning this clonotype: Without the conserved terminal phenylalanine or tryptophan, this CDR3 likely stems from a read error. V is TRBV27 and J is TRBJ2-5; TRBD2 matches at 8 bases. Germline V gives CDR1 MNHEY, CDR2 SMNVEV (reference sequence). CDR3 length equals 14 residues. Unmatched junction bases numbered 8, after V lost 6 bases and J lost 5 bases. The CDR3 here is CASSNQGGGETQYL. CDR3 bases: TGTGCCAGCAGCAATCAGGGCGGGGGGGAGACCCAGTACTTA.

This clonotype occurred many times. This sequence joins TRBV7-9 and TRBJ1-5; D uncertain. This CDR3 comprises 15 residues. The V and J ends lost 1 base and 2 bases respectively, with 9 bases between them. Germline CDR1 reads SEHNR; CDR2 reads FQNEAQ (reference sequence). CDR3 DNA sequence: TGTGCCAGCAGCTTAGGTGTGGGAGGCAATCAGCCCCAGCATTTT. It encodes CASSLGVGGNQPQHF. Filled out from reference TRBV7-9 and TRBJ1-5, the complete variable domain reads DTGVSQNPRHKITKRGQNVTFRCDPISEHNRLYWYRQTLGQGPEFLTYFQNEAQLEKSRLLSDRFSAERPKGSFSTLEIQRTEQGDSAMYLCASSLGVGGNQPQHFGDGTRLSIL.